This T cell receptor (beta chain) stems from a study of Ad26.COV2.S vaccination and SARS-CoV-2 variants. Assay used: immunoSEQ multiplex PCR; TCRdb lists only in-frame clones, some missing. This table holds approximately 420,000 clones, 70% to 90% found once. Stated treatment: over 15 received Ad26.COV2.S at low or high dose, single or two shots; roughly five received placebo; per-sample allocation not given. At day 63 after the first vaccine or placebo injection, samples were drawn. V lost 6 bases and J 1 base, leaving 15 bases between the germline ends. CDR1 and CDR2 (germline): MNHEY, SVGAGI. The length of the CDR3 is 15 residues.

This chain joins TRBV6-5 and TRBJ2-5; weak D call: TRBD2 (6 bases). Sequences were derived from peripheral blood, sampled in a trial of Ad26.COV2.S vaccine versus placebo. This TCR was recovered from a person between 18 and 59 years old who received the Ad26.COV2.S COVID-19 vaccine or a placebo. The CDR3 bases are TGTGCCAGCAGGACGGGGGTGCGGTCCCAAGAGACCCAGTACTTC. It codes for CASRTGVRSQETQYF.